The clone carrying this TCR beta chain was found many times. The sample originates from a study of T cells in Graves' hyperthyroidism and ophthalmopathy. Newly diagnosed hyperthyroidism patients aged 18 to 65 years had disease lasting under 2 months. Uncontrolled infection, other autoimmune disease, pregnancy or lactation excluded patients. Amplified TCR beta CDR3 regions came from RNA transcripts. During a first-round RT-PCR of the TCR CDR3, the HTBI primer set was used. TCRdb re-called the multiplex PCR reads with MiXCR, one entry per CDR3 protein. The data hold 350,000 to 450,000 distinct CDR3 sequences, with about a sixth observed a single time. The CDR3 covers 14 residues. Between the trimmed V and J ends, which lost 6 bases and 0 bases, there was a span of 12 bases.

This chain uses TRBV12-3 or TRBV12-4 with TRBJ2-7; D is uncertain. The clonotype comes from a woman aged 25 to 39 with Graves' hyperthyroidism that later progressed to Graves' ophthalmopathy. Sequencing was done on a sample of blood. In DNA, the CDR3 is TGTGCCAGCAGAGACGGTGGGGACTCCTACGAGCAGTACTTC. Protein product: CASRDGGDSYEQYF.